Following are 32 T cell receptor beta chains from one sample sequenced in a study of blood T cell repertoires in COVID-19. Produced via immunoSEQ multiplex PCR; TCRdb's table is partial and in-frame only. The sample carries 300,000 to 400,000 clones, approximately 88% recorded once. Material: peripheral blood. The receptors were gathered from a woman in her 50s with active or convalescent COVID-19.

The chain is built from TRBV27 and TRBJ1-5; the D gene is possibly TRBD1 (6 bases). Trimming took off 0 bases at V and 7 bases at J, with 19 bases between the two ends. Germline values: CDR1 MNHEY, CDR2 SMNVEV (reference sequence). The CDR3 runs to 17 residues. The DNA for the CDR3 is TGTGCCAGCAGTTTATCGGTTGGGGGGGCCTCTGTACAGCCCCAGCATTTT. This translates into CASSLSVGGASVQPQHF.

The chain joins TRBV7-9 to TRBJ2-1; D is perhaps TRBD2 (7 bases). V shed 3 bases and J shed 5 bases, with 14 bases lying between them. This CDR3 has 15 amino acids. Germline CDR1 and CDR2: SEHNR and FQNEAQ (reference sequence). The CDR3 is CASSLGGLFHNEQFF. The CDR3 DNA reads TGTGCCAGCAGCTTGGGGGGGCTCTTCCACAATGAGCAGTTCTTC.

The table lists this clone with a count of one. The chain carries TRBV15 and TRBJ2-6; TRBD2 is a possible D gene (6 bases). CDR3 length: 18 amino acids. The germline V gene has CDR1 LNHNV and CDR2 YYDKDF (reference sequence). V was trimmed by 3 bases and J by 2 bases, leaving 17 bases between them. CDR3 amino acids: CATSRGGLGGAGANVLTF. In DNA form, the CDR3 reads TGTGCCACCAGCAGGGGAGGCCTCGGGGGAGCTGGGGCCAACGTCCTGACTTTC.

This rearrangement joins TRBV5-5 to TRBJ2-2; 12 positions agree with TRBD1. Looked up from germline, CDR1 is SGHKS and CDR2 is YYEKEE (reference sequence). This CDR3 spans 17 amino acids. The trim removed 4 bases at V and 6 bases at J, leaving 10 bases unmatched. DNA of the CDR3: TGTGCCAGCAGCCCGCGCCCCGGGACAGGGGGCTCCGGGGAGCTGTTTTTT. Amino acid sequence: CASSPRPGTGGSGELFF.

This clone was counted once. The chain links TRBV5-5 to TRBJ1-2; D not resolved. Germline CDR1 and CDR2: SGHKS and YYEKEE (reference sequence). The CDR3 runs 15 residues. Trimming cost V 2 bases and J 7 bases, with 18 bases left between them. CDR3 nucleotides: TGTGCCAGCAGCTTAACTGACCTCAAGCCGGGTGGCTACACCTTC. Translation gives CASSLTDLKPGGYTF.

The rearrangement joins TRBV12-5 to TRBJ1-1; the D is unclear. Germline values: CDR1 LGHNT, CDR2 FRNRAP. This CDR3 contains 12 residues. V was cut by 0 bases and J by 7 bases, with 6 bases left in between. The CDR3 region has the DNA TGTGCTAGTGGTTTGGTACCGAGTGAAGCTTTCTTT. Protein: CASGLVPSEAFF. The whole variable domain, filled in from reference TRBV12-5 and TRBJ1-1, reads DARVTQTPRHKVTEMGQEVTMRCQPILGHNTVFWYRQTMMQGLELLAYFRNRAPLDDSGMPKDRFSAEMPDATLATLKIQPSEPRDSAVYFCASGLVPSEAFFGQGTRLTVV.

The chain uses TRBV30 and TRBJ2-3, with TRBD1 matching over 7 bases. Germline V lookup: CDR1 GTSNPN, CDR2 SVGIG (reference sequence). This CDR3 has 14 residues. J was trimmed by 3 bases and V by 1 base; bases with no gene match: 4. The CDR3 loop reads CAWSGGRGTDTQYF. CDR3 coding DNA: TGTGCCTGGAGTGGTGGCAGGGGGACAGATACGCAGTATTTT.

The CDR3 loop reads CASSPPTGSGELFF. For the CDR3, the DNA is TGTGCCAGCAGCCCACCCACAGGGTCCGGGGAGCTGTTTTTT. J is TRBJ2-2 and V is TRBV5-4, with D tentatively TRBD1 (6 bases). The CDR3 consists of 14 residues. CDR1 is SGHNT and CDR2 is YYREEE in the germline V gene (reference sequence). V was clipped by 4 bases and J by 6 bases, with 13 bases between them.

The V gene is TRBV14, the J gene TRBJ1-1; 9 nucleotides align to TRBD1. This CDR3 spans 16 amino acids. Trimming removed 4 bases from V and 0 bases from J; junction bases left unmatched: 6. Germline loops: CDR1 SGHDN, CDR2 FVKESK. As DNA, the CDR3 is TGTGCCAGCAGCCGGTGGACAGGGGTATTGAACACTGAAGCTTTCTTT. This gives the protein CASSRWTGVLNTEAFF.

V is TRBV6-2 or TRBV6-3 and J is TRBJ1-2, with TRBD1 matching over 8 bases. This CDR3 spans 13 amino acids. V was pared by 5 bases and J by 7 bases, with 6 bases of the junction left unmatched. Germline V CDR1 and CDR2: MNHEY, SVGEGT. CDR3 in DNA: TGTGCCAGCAGTCCACAGGGGGTGATTGGCTACACCTTC. Protein: CASSPQGVIGYTF.

The count of this clone is one. The V gene is TRBV6-1, the J gene TRBJ2-7; D unclear. CDR3 size: 13 residues. Germline V CDR1 and CDR2: MNHNS, SASEGT. Between the trimmed V and J ends, which lost 3 bases and 1 base, there was a span of 7 bases. Here the CDR3 DNA reads TGTGCCAGCAGTGACCTTGTTTCCTACGAGCAGTACTTC. This sequence encodes CASSDLVSYEQYF.

The chain uses TRBV18 and TRBJ1-3, with 8 bases fitting TRBD1. Trimming cost V 3 bases and J 4 bases; bases outside gene matches: 8. Germline assignment: CDR1 KGHSH and CDR2 LQKENI. The CDR3 runs 16 residues. In DNA form, the CDR3 reads TGTGCCAGCTCACCCCGACCGACAGGGGAGGGAAACACCATATATTTT. Translation: CASSPRPTGEGNTIYF.

There are a few counts of this clone. An end of the junction does not agree with germline; a read error may underlie this. V and J are TRBV12-3 or TRBV12-4 and TRBJ1-1; possible D gene TRBD1, 6 bases. This CDR3 spans 12 amino acids. CDR3 DNA: TGTGCCAGCAGCCTAATGAGGACAGATAGTAAATTT. It specifies CASSLMRTDSKF.

The chain is built from TRBV7-9 and TRBJ1-1; 9 bases match TRBD1. CDR3 length equals 12 residues. The junction had 4 bases not matched to a gene; V was cut back by 6 bases and J by 8 bases. CDR1 is SEHNR and CDR2 is FQNEAQ in the germline V gene (reference sequence). CDR3 nucleotides: TGTGCCAGCAGGGCCGGGACAGGGGAAGCTTTCTTT. Protein: CASRAGTGEAFF.

J is TRBJ2-2 and V is TRBV6-6; D is unclear. CDR1 MNHNY and CDR2 SVGAGI come from the germline V gene (reference sequence). Trimming left V 6 bases short and J 0 bases short, with 8 bases between. The CDR3 spans 14 residues. CDR3 DNA sequence: TGTGCCAGCAGGGGCACTTCGAACACCGGGGAGCTGTTTTTT. It translates to CASRGTSNTGELFF.

V usage is TRBV6-2 or TRBV6-3 and J usage is TRBJ2-1, with TRBD2 matching over 13 bases. V trimming: 6 bases; J trimming: 0 bases; junction bases outside the gene matches: 17. This CDR3 spans 21 amino acids. Germline V gene sequence: CDR1 MNHEY, CDR2 SVGEGT. CDR3 in amino acids: CASSSGLAGDPSISSYNEQFF. CDR3 DNA: TGTGCCAGCAGCTCCGGACTAGCGGGGGATCCATCGATAAGCTCCTACAATGAGCAGTTCTTC.

This chain uses TRBV15 with TRBJ2-1, with 13 bases fitting TRBD2. This CDR3 is 21 amino acids long. Germline values: CDR1 LNHNV, CDR2 YYDKDF (reference sequence). With 3 bases clipped from V and 0 bases from J, the junction kept 14 bases outside the gene matches. The CDR3 sequence is CATSSDRARTSGGPSYNEQFF. The CDR3, as DNA: TGTGCCACCAGCAGTGACCGAGCTAGGACTAGCGGGGGTCCCTCCTACAATGAGCAGTTCTTC.

The J gene is TRBJ1-5, the V gene TRBV9, with D unresolved. CDR1 and CDR2 from the germline V gene are SGDLS and YYNGEE. CDR3 length: 21 residues. V was trimmed by 0 bases and J by 0 bases, leaving 25 bases between them. The CDR3 nucleotides read TGTGCCAGCAGCGTAGGTCAAAGGATGGGCCACTCAACTGTTAGCAATCAGCCCCAGCATTTT. Amino acids: CASSVGQRMGHSTVSNQPQHF.

This clone was counted only a few times. The chain uses TRBV6-5 and TRBJ2-6; 7 bases map to TRBD1. The germline V gene has CDR1 MNHEY and CDR2 SVGAGI. The CDR3 is 15 residues long. The junction had 3 bases not matched to a gene; V was cut back by 5 bases and J by 2 bases. CDR3 bases: TGTGCCAGCAGTCTGACAGGGACTGGGGCCAACGTCCTGACTTTC. Its translation: CASSLTGTGANVLTF.

For this clone: A junction end diverges from the germline sequence, so it may reflect a read error. This rearrangement joins TRBV13 to TRBJ2-2; TRBD2 is a possible D gene (5 bases). Germline values: CDR1 PRHDT, CDR2 FYEKMQ (reference sequence). The CDR3 extends over 14 amino acids. This CDR3 is CANSFAGRTGELFF. The CDR3 bases are TGTGCCAACAGCTTCGCGGGCCGCACCGGGGAGCTGTTTTTT. Complete variable domain (other parts from reference TRBV13 and TRBJ2-2): AAGVIQSPRHLIKEKRETATLKCYPIPRHDTVYWYQQGPGQDPQFLISFYEKMQSDKGSIPDRFSAQQFSDYHSELNMSSLELGDSALYFCANSFAGRTGELFFGEGSRLTVL.

The J gene is TRBJ2-1, the V gene TRBV3-1 (or the pseudogene TRBV3-2), with 8 nucleotides matching TRBD2. The germline V gene encodes CDR1 LGHDT and CDR2 YNNKEL (reference sequence). The CDR3 runs 16 residues. Germline trimming cut 1 base from V and 1 base from J; bases unmatched to any gene: 3. CDR3 nucleotides: TGTGCCAGCAGCCAAGCGGGGGGGGCTTCCTACAATGAGCAGTTCTTC. Its protein is CASSQAGGASYNEQFF.

V gene TRBV6-6 combines with J gene TRBJ2-7, with 9 bases fitting TRBD1. Germline assignment: CDR1 MNHNY and CDR2 SVGAGI (reference sequence). CDR3 length: 15 amino acids. J lost 4 bases, V lost 6 bases, and 10 bases had no gene match. The CDR3 DNA follows: TGTGCCAGCAGACGTGACAGGGGGAAAATTTACGAGCAGTACTTC. Translation gives CASRRDRGKIYEQYF.

The chain employs TRBV5-1 and TRBJ1-2, with TRBD1 matching 8 bases. V was clipped by 3 bases and J by 3 bases; unmatched bases: 1. This CDR3 is 13 amino acids long. Germline CDR1 SGHRS, CDR2 YFSETQ. Written as DNA, the CDR3 is TGCGCCAGCAGCTCGACAGGGGACTATGGCTACACCTTC. Translating it yields CASSSTGDYGYTF.

This clone appeared a single time. The chain joins TRBV4-3 to TRBJ1-1; 7 nucleotides align to TRBD1. CDR3 size: 16 residues. Germline V gives CDR1 LGHNA, CDR2 YSLEER. Losses at the gene ends were 3 bases for V and 2 bases for J; bases not matched to a gene: 9. CDR3 protein: CASSQTGTEDNTEAFF. The DNA of the CDR3 is TGCGCCAGCAGCCAGACCGGGACAGAAGACAACACTGAAGCTTTCTTT.

The CDR3 reads CASSLGPSGTSGRNEQFF. In DNA form, the CDR3 reads TGTGCCAGCAGCTTAGGCCCCTCCGGGACTAGCGGGAGGAATGAGCAGTTCTTC. V usage is TRBV7-2 and J usage is TRBJ2-1; TRBD2 matches at 15 bases. This CDR3 spans 18 amino acids. V shed 1 base, J shed 7 bases, and the junction held 8 bases outside the gene matches. Germline values: CDR1 SGHTA, CDR2 FQGNSA.

The V call is TRBV27, the J call TRBJ2-5; maybe TRBD1 (5 bases). CDR1 is MNHEY and CDR2 is SMNVEV in the germline V gene (reference sequence). Trimming removed 3 bases from V and 7 bases from J, with 12 bases in between. The CDR3 totals 13 residues. The chain's CDR3 is CASSFQGMRTQYF. CDR3 bases: TGTGCCAGCAGTTTCCAGGGCATGAGGACCCAGTACTTC.

The chain joins TRBV11-2 to TRBJ2-5, with D possibly matching TRBD2 (5 bases). Germline V gives CDR1 SGHAT, CDR2 FQNNGV. Trimming stripped 1 base from V and 5 bases from J, with 11 bases between. The CDR3 sequence is 14 residues long. The CDR3 DNA reads as TGTGCCAGCAGCTTAGCGGTTAGCGTTGAGACCCAGTACTTC. It specifies CASSLAVSVETQYF.

The chain recombines TRBV28 with TRBJ2-1; a possible D gene is TRBD2 (5 bases). The CDR3 has 16 residues. The V and J ends lost 2 bases and 3 bases respectively, with 14 bases between them. The germline CDR1 and CDR2 sequences are MDHEN and SYDVKM. The CDR3 protein is CASSLVAGRDYNEQFF. The CDR3 nucleotides read TGTGCCAGCAGTTTAGTCGCCGGACGGGACTACAATGAGCAGTTCTTC.

CDR3: CASTDSRRIYSTNYGYTF. The CDR3 coding sequence is TGTGCCAGTACCGATTCGAGGCGGATTTATTCCACTAACTATGGCTACACCTTC. J is TRBJ1-2 and V is TRBV19; no firm D call. The CDR3 is 18 residues long. Germline CDR1 reads LNHDA; CDR2 reads SQIVND (reference sequence). Trimming took off 7 bases at V and 0 bases at J, with 24 bases between the two ends.

The chain recombines TRBV3-1 (or the pseudogene TRBV3-2) with TRBJ1-1; D uncertain. V lost 3 bases and J 0 bases, leaving 8 bases between the germline ends. CDR3 length equals 14 residues. Germline CDR1 reads LGHDT; CDR2 reads YNNKEL (reference sequence). The CDR3 loop reads CASSHGVMNTEAFF. CDR3 nucleotide sequence: TGTGCCAGCAGCCACGGGGTCATGAACACTGAAGCTTTCTTT.

The genes are TRBV7-2 and TRBJ2-2, with 8 bases identical to TRBD2. J was trimmed by 2 bases and V by 4 bases; bases with no gene match: 3. CDR1 is SGHTA and CDR2 is FQGNSA in the germline V gene. This CDR3 is built from 15 residues. CDR3 sequence (DNA): TGTGCCAGCAGCTACGGGGGGGGTAACACCGGGGAGCTGTTTTTT. As protein: CASSYGGGNTGELFF.

The chain links TRBV5-1 to TRBJ1-4, with TRBD1 identical over 9 bases. Looked up from germline, CDR1 is SGHRS and CDR2 is YFSETQ. CDR3 length: 14 amino acids. V gave up 7 bases and J gave up 8 bases; unmatched junction bases: 9. CDR3 sequence (DNA): TGCGCCAGCGGTGGGGACAGGGTTGGAGAAAAACTGTTTTTT. Residues: CASGGDRVGEKLFF. The whole variable domain, remainder taken from reference TRBV5-1 and TRBJ1-4, is KAGVTQTPRYLIKTRGQQVTLSCSPISGHRSVSWYQQTPGQGLQFLFEYFSETQRNKGNFPGRFSGRQFSNSRSEMNVSTLELGDSALYLCASGGDRVGEKLFFGSGTQLSVL.